These T cell receptor beta chains were read from a single sample in a study of CD8 T cells in Susac syndrome. TCRdb redid the calling of the immunoSEQ multiplex PCR reads with MiXCR, one entry per CDR3 protein. The sample shows more than 150,000 distinct CDR3 sequences, about 95% of them seen only once. Sequenced sample: CD8+ T cells from PBMCs. Source of these receptors: a human donor with Susac syndrome. The CDR3 runs from the conserved cysteine through the conserved F or W. A D gene is named only where the DNA matches it firmly. Rows give clone size only sometimes, using once, few, many, or a class for an expanded clone.

size	V	D	J	DNA	CDR3
-	TRBV4-1	TRBD2	TRBJ2-1	TGCGCCAGCAGCCGCGGGACTAGCACGGGCGATGAGCAGTTCTTC	CASSRGTSTGDEQFF
-	TRBV7-9	TRBD2	TRBJ2-5	TGTGCCAGCAGCTTAGGGCTAGCGGGAGCTAAAGAGACCCAGTACTTC	CASSLGLAGAKETQYF
-	TRBV27	-	TRBJ2-2	TGTGCCAGCAGTTTGGGGGGCACCGGGGAGCTGTTTTTT	CASSLGGTGELFF
-	TRBV29-1	-	TRBJ1-1	TGCAGCGTTGAATGGCAGGGCAACACTGAAGCTTTCTTT	CSVEWQGNTEAFF
-	TRBV19	TRBD2	TRBJ2-7	TGTGCCAGTAGTATAACTAGCGGGAGCTACGAGCAGTACTTC	CASSITSGSYEQYF
-	TRBV2	-	TRBJ1-2	TGTGCCAGCTGGACCTCCGGGGGGCTCCAAGATGGTGGCTACACCTTC	CASWTSGGLQDGGYTF
-	TRBV15	TRBD2	TRBJ2-3	TGTGCCACCAGCAGATCCCCACCATGGGGGGAGGGAAGCACAGATACGCAGTATTTT	CATSRSPPWGEGSTDTQYF
-	TRBV5-1	-	TRBJ2-7	TGCGCCAGCAGCTTGGCCGCGACCTACGAGCAGTACTTC	CASSLAATYEQYF
-	TRBV5-1	TRBD2	TRBJ2-1	TGCGCCAGCACCCCTAGCGGCGCTACCTACAATGAGCAGTTCTTC	CASTPSGATYNEQFF
-	TRBV27	-	TRBJ1-2	TGTGCCAGCAGTTTATCGCGTTTCTATGGCTACACCTTC	CASSLSRFYGYTF
-	TRBV7-8	TRBD1	TRBJ2-7	TGTGCCAGCAGCTCCCATCCTTCACAGGGGACATCCTACGAGCAGTACTTC	CASSSHPSQGTSYEQYF
once	TRBV29-1	TRBD2	TRBJ2-1	TGCAGCGTTGCTAGCGGGACCTACAATGAGCAGTTCTTC	CSVASGTYNEQFF
-	TRBV23-1	-	TRBJ2-4	TGCGCCAGCAGGAGACAATACTATCTAGCCAAAAACATTCAGTACTTC	CASRRQYYLAKNIQYF
-	TRBV7-8	TRBD2	TRBJ2-5	TGTGCCAGCAGCTTAGTACGGGGGGAACAAGAGACCCAGTACTTC	CASSLVRGEQETQYF
-	TRBV5-4	-	TRBJ2-3	TGTGCCAGCAGATCACAAGAGGATACGCAGTATTTT	CASRSQEDTQYF
-	TRBV28	-	TRBJ2-1	TGTGCCAGCAGTTTTGAGAAGGGGAACTACAATGAGCAGTTCTTC	CASSFEKGNYNEQFF
-	TRBV4-1	TRBD2	TRBJ2-2	TGCGCCAGCAGCCAAGTCGGGACTAGCGGGGGATTCAACACCGGGGAGCTGTTTTTT	CASSQVGTSGGFNTGELFF
-	TRBV13	-	TRBJ2-1	TGTGCCAGCGGGGGAGTTGGGTCCTACAATGAGCAGTTCTTC	CASGGVGSYNEQFF
-	TRBV29-1	-	TRBJ2-1	TGCAGCGTTGAAGATTTGGTGGAAATTAACAATGAGCAGTTCTTC	CSVEDLVEINNEQFF
-	TRBV3-1	-	TRBJ2-1	TGTGCCAGCAGCCATCAGTGGAATGAGCAGTTCTTC	CASSHQWNEQFF
-	TRBV20-1	-	TRBJ2-1	TGCAGTGCTAGAGATCGGGCCGGGGTTGGCTCTATCAATGAGCAGTTCTTC	CSARDRAGVGSINEQFF
-	TRBV27	-	TRBJ1-1	TGTGCCAGCAGTTCGTACAGGGTCAACACTGAAGCTTTCTTT	CASSSYRVNTEAFF
-	TRBV24-1	TRBD2	TRBJ2-1	TGTGCCACCAGTGATTTGCGGCTAGCGGATGAGCAGTTCTTC	CATSDLRLADEQFF
once	TRBV9	-	TRBJ1-1	TGTGCCAGCAGCCCCCGGATAGTGAACACTGAAGCTTTCTTT	CASSPRIVNTEAFF
-	TRBV12-5	-	TRBJ2-1	TGTGCTAGTTCCGGGAGCTCCTACAATGAGCAGTTCTTC	CASSGSSYNEQFF